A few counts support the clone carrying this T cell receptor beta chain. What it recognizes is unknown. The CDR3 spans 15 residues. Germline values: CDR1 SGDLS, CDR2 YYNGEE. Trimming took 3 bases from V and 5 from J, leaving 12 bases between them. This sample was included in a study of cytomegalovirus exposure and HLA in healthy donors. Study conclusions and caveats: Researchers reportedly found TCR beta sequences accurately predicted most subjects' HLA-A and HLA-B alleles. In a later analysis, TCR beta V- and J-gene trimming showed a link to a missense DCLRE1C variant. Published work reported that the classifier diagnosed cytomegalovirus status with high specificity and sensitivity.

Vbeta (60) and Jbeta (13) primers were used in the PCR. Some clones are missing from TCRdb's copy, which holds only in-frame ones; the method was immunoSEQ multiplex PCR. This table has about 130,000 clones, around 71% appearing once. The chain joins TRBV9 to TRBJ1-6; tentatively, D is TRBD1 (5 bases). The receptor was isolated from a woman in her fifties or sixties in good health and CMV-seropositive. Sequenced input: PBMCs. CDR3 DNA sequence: TGTGCCAGCAGCGGACCCGGGACTGATAATTCACCCCTCCACTTT. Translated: CASSGPGTDNSPLHF.